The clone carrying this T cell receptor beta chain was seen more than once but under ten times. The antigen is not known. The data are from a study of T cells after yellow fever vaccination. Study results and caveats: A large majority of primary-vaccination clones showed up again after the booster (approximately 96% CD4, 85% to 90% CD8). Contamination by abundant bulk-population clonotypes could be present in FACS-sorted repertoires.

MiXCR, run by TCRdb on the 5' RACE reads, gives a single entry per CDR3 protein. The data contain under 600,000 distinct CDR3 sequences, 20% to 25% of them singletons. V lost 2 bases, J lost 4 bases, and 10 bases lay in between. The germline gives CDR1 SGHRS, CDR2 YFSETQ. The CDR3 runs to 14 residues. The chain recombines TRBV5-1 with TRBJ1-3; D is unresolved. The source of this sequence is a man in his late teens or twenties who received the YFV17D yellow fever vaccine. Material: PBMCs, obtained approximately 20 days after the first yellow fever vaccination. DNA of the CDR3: TGCGCCAGCAGCTTTCAGGAGTCGGGAAACACCATATATTTT. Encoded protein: CASSFQESGNTIYF. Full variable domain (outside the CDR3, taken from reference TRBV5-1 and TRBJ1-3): KAGVTQTPRYLIKTRGQQVTLSCSPISGHRSVSWYQQTPGQGLQFLFEYFSETQRNKGNFPGRFSGRQFSNSRSEMNVSTLELGDSALYLCASSFQESGNTIYFGEGSWLTVV.